Shown below are 25 T cell receptor beta chains from a single sample sequenced in a study of T-cell reconstitution after alpha-beta-depleted transplantation in children. During its preparation, the TCRbeta library received unique molecular identifiers. One entry per CDR3 protein, called by TCRdb with MiXCR from the PCR reads. The profile shows approximately 7,000 distinct CDR3 sequences, about 10% of them singletons. This material consisted of PBMCs, mostly from graft donor cells, taken 180 days after TCRalphabeta/CD19-depleted stem cell transplant. The source is a child under three years old who had a stem cell transplant for acute myeloid leukemia, so the T cells may come from the graft donor.

This clonotype was found many times. This chain links TRBV9 with TRBJ2-1, with TRBD1 matching over 11 bases. The CDR3 sequence is 17 residues long. Germline CDR1 reads SGDLS; CDR2 reads YYNGEE. V lost 2 bases, J lost 3 bases, and 7 bases stayed unmatched. The CDR3 sequence is CASSVRGGTGGYNEQFF. As DNA, the CDR3 is TGTGCCAGCAGCGTGAGAGGTGGGACAGGGGGCTACAATGAGCAGTTCTTC.

In its sample, this clonotype was seen once. It may be a read error: a sequence one base away is much more abundant. This rearrangement joins TRBV20-1 to TRBJ2-7, with TRBD2 identical over 11 bases. This CDR3 spans 21 amino acids. Germline CDR1 DFQATT, CDR2 SNEGSKA (reference sequence). CDR3 sequence reads: CCARDLGSGRAEVKSFYEQYF. CDR3 sequence (DNA): TGCTGTGCTAGAGATCTCGGTAGCGGGAGGGCAGAGGTAAAGAGTTTCTACGAGCAGTACTTC.

The CDR3 loop is CASSRRDRANQPQHF. The CDR3 DNA sequence: TGTGCCAGCAGTCGCCGGGACAGGGCGAACCAGCCCCAGCATTTT. The chain recombines TRBV28 with TRBJ1-5; 9 nucleotides align to TRBD1. There are 15 residues in the CDR3. V lost 5 bases and J lost 7; bases outside the gene matches: 9. Germline values: CDR1 MDHEN, CDR2 SYDVKM.

This clonotype is medium-sized (0.01 to 0.1%). In nucleotides, the CDR3 is TGTGCCAGCAGCCAAGCGGAAGGCAAAAAGGCAGCCAAAAACATTCAGTACTTC. Protein product: CASSQAEGKKAAKNIQYF. The rearrangement links TRBV14 to TRBJ2-4; D not certain. The germline CDR1 and CDR2 sequences are SGHDN and FVKESK. This CDR3 comprises 18 residues. V was trimmed by 1 base and J by 0 bases, leaving 16 bases between them.

This clonotype has at least ten counts. This chain uses TRBV11-2 with TRBJ2-5; 14 positions match TRBD2. Per the germline V gene, CDR1 is SGHAT and CDR2 is FQNNGV. There are 16 residues in the CDR3. J gave up 7 bases and V 4 bases, and 8 bases lay outside the gene matches. The CDR3 here is CASSSPGLAGEGTQYF. The CDR3 DNA sequence: TGTGCCAGCAGCTCCCCGGGACTAGCGGGAGAGGGGACCCAGTACTTC. The full variable domain, in which reference TRBV11-2 and TRBJ2-5 provide the parts outside the CDR3, is EAGVAQSPRYKIIEKRQSVAFWCNPISGHATLYWYQQILGQGPKLLIQFQNNGVVDDSQLPKDRFSAERLKGVDSTLKIQPAKLEDSAVYLCASSSPGLAGEGTQYFGPGTRLLVL.

This clonotype appeared many times. This chain links TRBV7-9 with TRBJ1-2, with D maybe TRBD1 (6 bases). The CDR3 is 12 residues long. Germline values: CDR1 SEHNR, CDR2 FQNEAQ (reference sequence). Between the trimmed V and J ends, which lost 1 base and 12 bases, there was a span of 12 bases. In nucleotides, the CDR3 is TGTGCCAGCAGCTTAGATCAGGGGAGGCACACCTTC. Its translation: CASSLDQGRHTF.

By proportion, this clonotype is medium-sized (0.01 to 0.1%). At one end, the junction sequence differs from germline, possibly due to a read error. CDR3 sequence reads: CASSLGVSGSSETQYF. The CDR3 region has the DNA TGTGCTAGCAGCTTAGGTGTGAGCGGGAGTTCAGAGACCCAGTACTTC. The chain is built from TRBV7-7 and TRBJ2-5, with 8 bases lining up with TRBD2. CDR3 length: 16 residues. The germline CDR1 and CDR2 sequences are SSHAT and FNYEAQ (reference sequence). The variable domain in full, with the rest retrieved from reference TRBV7-7 and TRBJ2-5, is GAGVSQSPRYKVTKRGQDVTLRCDPISSHATLYWYQQALGQGPEFLTYFNYEAQPDKSGLPSDRFSAERPEGSISTLTIQRTEQRDSAMYRCASSLGVSGSSETQYFGPGTRLLVL.

By share of the sample, this clonotype is large. This chain uses TRBV5-1 with TRBJ2-1; D gene ambiguous. The V end was cut by 4 bases, the J end by 7 bases, with 9 bases between. This CDR3 has 12 amino acids. Germline values: CDR1 SGHRS, CDR2 YFSETQ. This CDR3 is CASSGTGNEQFF. CDR3 bases: TGCGCCAGCAGCGGCACTGGGAATGAGCAGTTCTTC.

At least ten counts were recorded for this clonotype. This chain joins TRBV5-1 and TRBJ2-5; 13 positions match TRBD2. Unmatched junction bases numbered 6, after V lost 3 bases and J lost 4 bases. The V gene's germline CDR1 is SGHRS and CDR2 YFSETQ. This CDR3 has 16 residues. The CDR3 DNA reads TGCGCCAGCAGCTCGGGACTAGCGGGATTCGTAGAGACCCAGTACTTC. Encoded protein: CASSSGLAGFVETQYF.

Many counts were recorded for this clonotype. The J gene is TRBJ2-1, the V gene TRBV7-9, with D tentatively TRBD1 (6 bases). V was shortened by 1 base and J by 9 bases, with 13 bases between the two germline ends. This CDR3 spans 14 amino acids. Germline lookup yields CDR1 SEHNR and CDR2 FQNEAQ (reference sequence). The DNA of the CDR3 is TGTGCCAGCAGCTTAGTAACCGGGACATCTGAGCAGTTCTTC. Translating it yields CASSLVTGTSEQFF.

This clonotype was detected ten times or more. The chain uses TRBV9 and TRBJ2-1; D is tentatively TRBD1 or TRBD2 (5 bases each). This CDR3 is 17 amino acids long. CDR1 and CDR2 (germline): SGDLS, YYNGEE. V was shortened by 4 bases and J by 0 bases, with 17 bases between the two germline ends. This CDR3 reads CASSSSEGRISYNEQFF. The CDR3 DNA sequence: TGTGCCAGCAGCTCTTCTGAGGGGAGAATCTCCTACAATGAGCAGTTCTTC.

This clonotype rates as medium-sized. The gene calls are TRBV20-1 and TRBJ2-1; TRBD2 matches 11 bases. With 6 bases clipped from V and 9 bases from J, the junction kept 7 bases outside the gene matches. Germline V gene data show CDR1 as DFQATT and CDR2 as SNEGSKA (reference sequence). The CDR3 totals 13 residues. The chain's CDR3 is CSAPLAGVGEQFF. The CDR3 region has the DNA TGCAGTGCGCCACTAGCGGGAGTGGGTGAGCAGTTCTTC.

This clonotype was observed many times. An end of the junction differs from the germline gene, which may be a read error. The chain's CDR3 is CATSRGGTTTGNF. CDR3 in DNA: TGTGCCACCAGCAGGGGGGGGACGACTACCGGGAACTTC. This chain links TRBV15 with TRBJ2-7, with TRBD2 matching over 7 bases. CDR1 is LNHNV and CDR2 is YYDKDF in the germline V gene (reference sequence). The CDR3 runs to 13 residues.

This clonotype was observed many times. The CDR3 coding sequence is TGTGCCAGCAGCTTGGGGGCTTTCAACTCTGGGGCCAACGTCCTGACTTTC. This gives the protein CASSLGAFNSGANVLTF. The V call is TRBV5-6, the J call TRBJ2-6; D gene uncertain. CDR3 length: 17 amino acids. The V gene lost 0 bases and the J gene lost 0 bases, with 10 bases spanning the gap. Germline lookup yields CDR1 SGHDT and CDR2 YYEEEE.

This clonotype was counted ten times or more. The chain combines TRBV24-1 with TRBJ2-1, with TRBD1 matching 7 bases. V lost 3 bases to trimming and J lost 3 bases; unmatched junction nucleotides: 10. The CDR3 is made up of 17 amino acids. Germline-derived CDR1 and CDR2 are KGHDR and SFDVKD. CDR3: CATSDPAGTADYNEQFF. In DNA form, the CDR3 reads TGTGCCACCAGTGATCCCGCCGGGACAGCTGACTACAATGAGCAGTTCTTC.

This clonotype was observed at least ten times. The chain combines TRBV6-1 with TRBJ2-4; no clear D. V was shortened by 2 bases and J by 6 bases, with 5 bases between the two germline ends. CDR3 length: 12 residues. The germline V gene encodes CDR1 MNHNS and CDR2 SASEGT. The CDR3 is CASSEIPNIQYF. The CDR3 coding sequence is TGTGCCAGCAGTGAAATCCCAAACATTCAGTACTTC.

This clonotype has at least ten counts. V gene TRBV12-3 or TRBV12-4 combines with J gene TRBJ2-3; D could derive from TRBD1 or TRBD2 (5 bases each). Trimming left V 6 bases short and J 12 bases short, with 16 bases between. This CDR3 has 12 residues. The CDR3 DNA sequence: TGTGCCAGCAGGGACGGGACGGCCGTTCAGTATTTT. This gives the protein CASRDGTAVQYF.

In this sample, this clonotype is large. The CDR3 region is CASSPGTRRHIQYF. The CDR3 nucleotides are TGTGCCAGCAGCCCCGGGACTAGGAGGCACATTCAGTACTTC. The gene calls are TRBV7-2 and TRBJ2-4, with TRBD2 matching over 8 bases. The CDR3 covers 14 residues. The ends lost 5 bases at V and 8 bases at J; junction bases unmatched: 8. Looked up from germline, CDR1 is SGHTA and CDR2 is FQGNSA.

The V and J genes are TRBV15 and TRBJ1-1; D is unclear. V shed 0 bases and J shed 3 bases, with 8 bases lying between them. Germline CDR1 LNHNV, CDR2 YYDKDF (reference sequence). The CDR3 has 14 residues. The CDR3 region has the DNA TGTGCCACCAGCAGAGAATTCCGAGACACTGAAGCTTTCTTT. Protein sequence: CATSREFRDTEAFF. Variable domain in full (rest from reference TRBV15 and TRBJ1-1): DAMVIQNPRYQVTQFGKPVTLSCSQTLNHNVMYWYQQKSSQAPKLLFHYYDKDFNNEADTPDNFQSRRPNTSFCFLDIRSPGLGDTAMYLCATSREFRDTEAFFGQGTRLTVV.

In this sample, this clonotype is medium-sized. V usage is TRBV10-3 and J usage is TRBJ2-2, with a possible D match to TRBD2 (7 bases). Germline CDR1 reads ENHRY; CDR2 reads SYGVKD. The CDR3 is 15 amino acids. Between the trimmed V and J ends, which lost 11 bases and 5 bases, there was a span of 21 bases. The chain's CDR3 is CAPPALGGGTGELFF. The DNA for the CDR3 is TGTGCCCCGCCTGCTCTAGGGGGAGGGACCGGGGAGCTGTTTTTT.

The chain has TRBV20-1 and TRBJ2-1; 8 bases map to TRBD1. This CDR3 is 17 amino acids long. J gave up 4 bases and V 0 bases, and 11 bases lay outside the gene matches. Germline CDR1 reads DFQATT; CDR2 reads SNEGSKA (reference sequence). The CDR3 sequence: CSARDRPGGFAYNEQFF. The CDR3 DNA reads as TGCAGTGCTAGAGATAGGCCAGGGGGCTTCGCATACAATGAGCAGTTCTTC.

This clonotype was detected ten times or more. J is TRBJ1-2 and V is TRBV15; TRBD1 matches at 9 bases. Unmatched junction bases numbered 6, after V lost 3 bases and J lost 4 bases. CDR3 size: 15 residues. CDR1 is LNHNV and CDR2 is YYDKDF in the germline V gene (reference sequence). CDR3 protein: CATSRDRGPGYGYTF. The CDR3, as DNA: TGTGCCACCAGCAGGGACAGGGGACCGGGCTATGGCTACACCTTC.

This clonotype came up many times. The V and J genes are TRBV15 and TRBJ2-7, with D maybe TRBD2 (6 bases). The CDR3 has 17 amino acids. In germline, CDR1 is LNHNV, CDR2 YYDKDF (reference sequence). The germline V and J ends were trimmed by 1 base and 0 bases, with 16 bases remaining between them. The CDR3 sequence is CATSRGRGGAGSYEQYF. CDR3 DNA: TGTGCCACCAGCAGAGGGCGGGGCGGCGCCGGCTCCTACGAGCAGTACTTC.

This clonotype showed up many times. In nucleotides, the CDR3 is TGTGCCAGCAGCTTAGCGGGACAGGGGGATGAGCAGTTCTTC. Translating it yields CASSLAGQGDEQFF. The rearrangement links TRBV7-2 to TRBJ2-1; TRBD1 matches at 11 bases. CDR1 and CDR2 from the germline V gene are SGHTA and FQGNSA. V lost 0 bases, J lost 8 bases, and 0 bases stayed unmatched. The CDR3 runs to 14 residues.

The chain recombines TRBV6-1 with TRBJ1-1; the D gene is possibly TRBD1 (5 bases). Trimming took 0 bases from V and 5 from J, leaving 13 bases between them. Germline CDR1 and CDR2: MNHNS and SASEGT. The CDR3 loop spans 15 amino acids. The chain's CDR3 is CASSEAQGGETEAFF. CDR3 in DNA: TGTGCCAGCAGTGAAGCGCAGGGAGGAGAAACTGAAGCTTTCTTT.